The clone carrying this TCR beta chain was recorded many times. One end of the junction varies from germline; a read error may be responsible. RNA transcripts yielded amplified TCR beta CDR3 regions. An initial round of RT-PCR targeting the TCR CDR3 relied on the HTBI primer set. MiXCR, applied by TCRdb to the multiplex PCR reads, yields one record per CDR3 protein. The sample carries under 800,000 distinct CDR3 sequences, 11% to 15% recorded once. Germline V CDR1 and CDR2: SGHKS, YYEKEE (reference sequence). The CDR3 has 16 amino acids. These data are taken from a study of T cells in Graves' hyperthyroidism and ophthalmopathy. About the research overall: Blood was drawn when the patient was first diagnosed and still untreated.

Stability of Graves' hyperthyroidism was defined as absent ophthalmopathy progression within 18 months. Diagnosis of hyperthyroidism was new in patients aged 18 to 65, and its duration was under 2 months. PBMCs were sourced from over 8.5 ml fresh peripheral blood. The chain joins TRBV5-5 to TRBJ2-1, with 7 positions matching TRBD2. Sequencing was performed on blood. This receptor was obtained from a woman between 18 and 29 years old with Graves' hyperthyroidism. Here the CDR3 reads CASSSVPGTTYNEQLF. The CDR3, as DNA: TGTGCCAGCAGTTCTGTACCCGGGACTACTTACAATGAGCAGCTCTTC.